The 27 T cell receptor beta chains given below trace back to one sample, sequenced in a study of blood T cells in healthy people across ages. The authors ran a second PCR of roughly 6 to 12 cycles using a sample-barcoded 5' primer and a J-beta primer mix. TCRdb independently ran MiXCR on the 5' RACE reads; one entry per CDR3 protein. The data hold under 950,000 distinct CDR3 sequences, with about a fifth observed a single time. The sample was blood. These receptors were collected from a man in his sixties or seventies in good health.

CDR3 coding DNA: TGTGCCAGCAGCCAGTCCGGGACTAACAACCGGGGGACGCAGTATTTT. Its protein product is CASSQSGTNNRGTQYF. The genes are TRBV3-1 and TRBJ2-3, with TRBD2 matching 7 bases. Losses at the gene ends were 3 bases for V and 9 bases for J; bases not matched to a gene: 15. The germline V gene has CDR1 LGHDT and CDR2 YNNKEL (reference sequence). The CDR3 extends over 16 amino acids.

Remarks on this clonotype: The junction and the germline gene differ at one end; a read error may be behind it. The chain links TRBV7-9 to TRBJ2-3; no reliable D call. The CDR3 spans 14 residues. Germline values: CDR1 SEHNR, CDR2 FQNEAQ (reference sequence). The CDR3 coding sequence is TGTGCCGGCAGCTTACTTGAGTACCTAGATACGCAGTATTTT. It translates to CAGSLLEYLDTQYF.

V is TRBV9 and J is TRBJ1-3; the D gene is possibly TRBD1 (6 bases). CDR1 is SGDLS and CDR2 is YYNGEE in the germline V gene. Between the trimmed V and J ends, which lost 2 bases and 0 bases, there was a span of 12 bases. The CDR3 has 16 residues. CDR3 in DNA: TGTGCCAGCAGCGTCCAACAGGGCACCTCTGGAAACACCATATATTTT. This translates into CASSVQQGTSGNTIYF. Variable domain in full (rest from reference TRBV9 and TRBJ1-3): DSGVTQTPKHLITATGQRVTLRCSPRSGDLSVYWYQQSLDQGLQFLIQYYNGEERAKGNILERFSAQQFPDLHSELNLSSLELGDSALYFCASSVQQGTSGNTIYFGEGSWLTVV.

This clonotype has just a few counts. The chain employs TRBV5-1 and TRBJ2-5, with 7 bases identical to TRBD1. Per the germline V gene, CDR1 is SGHRS and CDR2 is YFSETQ. Unmatched junction bases numbered 6, after V lost 0 bases and J lost 4 bases. The CDR3 consists of 15 residues. CDR3 sequence (DNA): TGCGCCAGCAGCTTGGCCCCGACAGGGCGAGAGACCCAGTACTTC. Amino acid sequence: CASSLAPTGRETQYF.

This chain connects TRBV18 to TRBJ2-7; D unclear. The germline gives CDR1 KGHSH, CDR2 LQKENI. The germline V and J ends were trimmed by 6 bases and 1 base, with 13 bases remaining between them. The CDR3 consists of 14 residues. CDR3 DNA sequence: TGTGCCAGCTCCCCCGACGTATATTCCTACGAGCAGTACTTC. Translated: CASSPDVYSYEQYF.

Comments on this clonotype: A junction boundary mismatches the germline segment, possibly from a read error. The CDR3 region is CASSLRIPSNEQSF. The CDR3 DNA reads TGTGCCAGCAGTTTACGGATCCCTTCCAATGAGCAGTCCTTC. This chain connects TRBV27 to TRBJ2-1; D is unclear. Germline assignment: CDR1 MNHEY and CDR2 SMNVEV (reference sequence). CDR3 length equals 14 residues.

This chain connects TRBV6-2 or TRBV6-3 to TRBJ2-5, with 7 bases lining up with TRBD1. CDR1 is MNHEY and CDR2 is SVGEGT in the germline V gene. CDR3 length equals 13 residues. V was pared by 6 bases and J by 5 bases, with 6 bases of the junction left unmatched. CDR3 loop: CASRSTGLETQYF. The CDR3 nucleotides read TGTGCCAGCAGATCGACAGGGTTGGAGACCCAGTACTTC.

The chain combines TRBV5-1 with TRBJ2-5; D gene uncertain. With the DNA end fitting TRBJ2-7 better, the J assignment may be wrong. The CDR3 runs to 16 residues. The germline gives CDR1 SGHRS, CDR2 YFSETQ. The chain's CDR3 is CASSLVGFEVTYEQYF. The CDR3 DNA sequence: TGCGCCAGCAGCTTGGTGGGTTTCGAGGTTACCTACGAGCAGTACTTC.

The J gene is TRBJ1-5, the V gene TRBV28, with D tentatively TRBD1 (5 bases). Per germline, CDR1 MDHEN and CDR2 SYDVKM. Trimming removed 5 bases from V and 2 bases from J, with 19 bases in between. CDR3 length equals 17 residues. This CDR3 reads CASSHTGRLGGNQPQHF. The CDR3 DNA is TGTGCCAGCAGTCACACCGGACGATTGGGGGGCAATCAGCCCCAGCATTTT.

This rearrangement joins TRBV7-9 to TRBJ2-1; 10 bases agree with TRBD2. CDR1 SEHNR and CDR2 FQNEAQ come from the germline V gene (reference sequence). The CDR3 is made up of 16 amino acids. Trimming removed 5 bases from V and 4 bases from J; junction bases left unmatched: 8. The CDR3 DNA reads TGTGCCAGCAGCCCGACCGGACTAGCGGAATACAATGAGCAGTTCTTC. Its protein is CASSPTGLAEYNEQFF.

The V and J genes are TRBV30 and TRBJ2-1; no clear D. Trimming removed 5 bases at V and 4 bases at J, with 9 bases between. Germline CDR1 is GTSNPN and CDR2 is SVGIG (reference sequence). The CDR3 covers 12 residues. CDR3 sequence: CAWGSQYNEQFF. In DNA form, the CDR3 reads TGTGCCTGGGGCAGCCAATACAATGAGCAGTTCTTC.

There are many counts of this clonotype. This chain links TRBV12-3 or TRBV12-4 with TRBJ1-1; D unresolved. This CDR3 has 13 residues. V was shortened by 3 bases and J by 1 base, with 6 bases between the two germline ends. The CDR3 is CASSLRRNTEAFF. The CDR3 nucleotides are TGTGCCAGCAGTTTGAGGAGGAACACTGAAGCTTTCTTT.

This clonotype has a handful of counts. The chain recombines TRBV6-5 with TRBJ2-5, with 7 nucleotides matching TRBD1. The CDR3 totals 13 residues. Trimming at V came to 5 bases and at J to 4 bases, leaving 4 bases not matched to a gene. Germline CDR1 is MNHEY and CDR2 is SVGAGI. Here the CDR3 DNA reads TGTGCCAGCAGTACGGACAGGCGAGAGACCCAGTACTTC. It yields the protein CASSTDRRETQYF.

This clonotype has a single count. CDR3 region: CASSTHYTGYLGGYTF. CDR3 nucleotides: TGTGCCAGCAGCACCCACTATACCGGGTATCTAGGCGGCTACACCTTC. The chain employs TRBV7-9 and TRBJ1-2; no reliable D call. Per germline, CDR1 SEHNR and CDR2 FQNEAQ (reference sequence). The CDR3 runs 16 residues. V was clipped by 5 bases and J by 8 bases, with 24 bases between them. Full variable domain (rest looked up from reference TRBV7-9 and TRBJ1-2): DTGVSQNPRHKITKRGQNVTFRCDPISEHNRLYWYRQTLGQGPEFLTYFQNEAQLEKSRLLSDRFSAERPKGSFSTLEIQRTEQGDSAMYLCASSTHYTGYLGGYTFGSGTRLTVV.

This CDR3 is CASSPAGRIGLYEQYV. Here the CDR3 DNA reads TGCGCCAGCAGCCCTGCTGGCCGAATTGGCCTCTACGAGCAGTACGTC. The V and J genes are TRBV5-1 and TRBJ2-7; D unresolved. The length of the CDR3 is 16 residues. Germline values: CDR1 SGHRS, CDR2 YFSETQ. V shed 4 bases and J shed 3 bases, with 20 bases lying between them.

In its sample, this clonotype was seen a few times. The chain recombines TRBV5-1 with TRBJ1-4; 7 nucleotides line up with TRBD1. The CDR3 has 15 residues. The junction had 8 bases not matched to a gene; V was cut back by 4 bases and J by 5 bases. Germline V lookup: CDR1 SGHRS, CDR2 YFSETQ. In DNA, the CDR3 is TGCGCCAGCAGCGAACAGACAGGGTTCAATGAAAAACTGTTTTTT. Residues: CASSEQTGFNEKLFF.

The chain links TRBV29-1 to TRBJ2-5, with D possibly being TRBD2 (5 bases). TRBJ2-7 matches the DNA end more closely, so the J call is doubtful. The CDR3 extends over 11 amino acids. The germline V gene encodes CDR1 SQVTM and CDR2 ANQGSEA. The CDR3 loop reads CSVEDAYEQYF. In DNA, the CDR3 is TGCAGCGTGGAGGATGCCTACGAGCAGTACTTC.

This chain links TRBV20-1 with TRBJ1-5; D not resolved. The CDR3 is made up of 15 amino acids. V was cut by 3 bases and J by 2 bases, with 14 bases left in between. Germline V gene lookup returns CDR1 DFQATT and CDR2 SNEGSKA (reference sequence). CDR3 region: CSARAAPRGNQPQHF. CDR3 nucleotide sequence: TGCAGTGCTAGGGCAGCTCCACGGGGCAATCAGCCCCAGCATTTT.

There are a few counts of this clonotype. This sequence joins TRBV12-3 or TRBV12-4 and TRBJ2-4; D gene ambiguous. Trimming took off 3 bases at V and 15 bases at J, with 15 bases between the two ends. This CDR3 has 12 residues. The CDR3 DNA follows: TGTGCCAGCAGTTTCAGTGCCCCTTTAAGGTACTTC. This codes for CASSFSAPLRYF.

The sample holds many counts of this clonotype. This chain links TRBV28 with TRBJ2-7; unclear D gene. V dropped 5 bases and J dropped 4 bases, with 3 bases sitting between them. The CDR3 is made up of 10 amino acids. The V gene's germline CDR1 is MDHEN and CDR2 SYDVKM. Written as DNA, the CDR3 is TGTGCCAGCAGTGGGTACGAGCAGTACTTC. Protein: CASSGYEQYF.

For this clonotype: A read error may explain this, as a much larger clone is one base away. The CDR3 bases are TGTGCCAGCGGAGGTACACTAGCGGGGAACATTCACTACTTC. Protein sequence: CASGGTLAGNIHYF. This chain links TRBV3-1 with TRBJ2-4; 10 bases line up with TRBD2. The CDR3 consists of 14 residues. CDR1 is LGHDT and CDR2 is YNNKEL in the germline V gene (reference sequence). The complete variable domain, with remaining parts taken from reference TRBV3-1 and TRBJ2-4, reads DTAVSQTPKYLVTQMGNDKSIKCEQNLGHDTMYWYKQDSKKFLKIMFSYNNKELIINETVPNRFSPKSPDKAHLNLHINSLELGDSAVYFCASGGTLAGNIHYFGAGTRLSVL.

The V and J genes are TRBV5-1 and TRBJ1-2, with TRBD1 matching over 9 bases. The V segment lost 4 bases and the J segment 8 bases; nucleotides outside the gene matches: 12. Looked up from germline, CDR1 is SGHRS and CDR2 is YFSETQ. This CDR3 has 15 residues. The CDR3 sequence is CASSRITGGAEGYTF. CDR3 bases: TGCGCCAGCAGCCGAATAACAGGGGGCGCGGAGGGCTACACCTTC.

This rearrangement joins TRBV6-5 to TRBJ1-3; D is unclear. This CDR3 contains 14 residues. V was shortened by 2 bases and J by 0 bases, with 5 bases between the two germline ends. Germline CDR1 is MNHEY and CDR2 is SVGAGI. The CDR3 nucleotides are TGTGCCAGCAGTTACGAGAGCTCTGGAAACACCATATATTTT. This encodes CASSYESSGNTIYF.

The J gene is TRBJ2-7, the V gene TRBV6-1; 10 bases are shared with TRBD1. CDR3 length: 13 residues. Germline CDR1 and CDR2: MNHNS and SASEGT. V lost 4 bases, J lost 9 bases, and 6 bases stayed unmatched. The CDR3 DNA is TGTGCCAGCAGTGCGGACAGGGGGGTCGGGCAGTACTTC. Its translation is CASSADRGVGQYF.

The V and J genes are TRBV3-1 and TRBJ1-1; D gene ambiguous. Trimming stripped 5 bases from V and 8 bases from J, with 9 bases between. The germline V gene has CDR1 LGHDT and CDR2 YNNKEL (reference sequence). The CDR3 has 11 residues. The CDR3 nucleotides are TGTGCCAGCAGCGACCCGGGGGAAGCTTTCTTT. Its protein product is CASSDPGEAFF.

This chain joins TRBV3-1 and TRBJ2-5, with 9 bases matching TRBD1. The J call could be wrong; TRBJ2-7 is a better fit for the DNA end. Germline CDR1 reads LGHDT; CDR2 reads YNNKEL (reference sequence). This CDR3 contains 16 residues. The CDR3: CASSSHRTGVNYEQYF. CDR3 nucleotide sequence: TGTGCCAGCAGCTCTCACCGGACAGGGGTGAACTACGAGCAGTACTTC.

The table lists this clonotype with a few counts. The chain carries TRBV12-3 or TRBV12-4 and TRBJ2-2; the D gene is possibly TRBD2 (7 bases). The CDR3 is 15 residues long. V lost 6 bases and J 5 bases, leaving 16 bases between the germline ends. This chain's CDR3 is CASRTGGAGTGELFF. The CDR3 DNA sequence: TGTGCCAGCAGAACTGGGGGGGCCGGAACCGGGGAGCTGTTTTTT.